A single sample gave rise to the 29 T cell receptor beta chains below, sequenced in a study of T cell responses to AZD1222 COVID-19 vaccine. The assay was immunoSEQ multiplex PCR, and TCRdb's table has in-frame clones only and misses some. The sample shows more than 70,000 clones, nearly 90% of them seen only once. The sequencing used peripheral blood, collected on day 0 of AZD1222 vaccination. All receptors come from an adult in good health.

CDR3 amino acids: CASSYSDYSNQPQHF. The CDR3 DNA is TGTGCCAGCAGTTACTCGGATTATAGCAATCAGCCCCAGCATTTT. V usage is TRBV6-5 and J usage is TRBJ1-5; D remains unclear. This CDR3 is 15 amino acids long. CDR1 and CDR2 (germline): MNHEY, SVGAGI. The germline V and J ends were trimmed by 0 bases and 0 bases, with 6 bases remaining between them.

This clone occurred a few times. The genes are TRBV4-1 and TRBJ2-4, with no clear D. Germline V gene sequence: CDR1 MGHRA, CDR2 YSYEKL. V shed 3 bases and J shed 0 bases, with 9 bases lying between them. This CDR3 comprises 15 residues. CDR3 loop: CASSQGSIAKNIQYF. CDR3 DNA sequence: TGCGCCAGCAGCCAGGGTAGTATAGCCAAAAACATTCAGTACTTC.

The chain recombines TRBV14 with TRBJ1-1; maybe TRBD1 (5 bases). CDR1 is SGHDN, CDR2 FVKESK, per germline. The CDR3 consists of 14 residues. The germline V and J ends were trimmed by 1 base and 6 bases, with 12 bases remaining between them. CDR3: CASSQAGRDSEAFF. As DNA, the CDR3 is TGTGCCAGCAGCCAAGCGGGCAGGGACTCTGAAGCTTTCTTT.

The chain joins TRBV10-3 to TRBJ2-1; the match to TRBD2 covers 8 bases. CDR3 size: 17 residues. Germline V CDR1 and CDR2: ENHRY, SYGVKD. Trimming removed 3 bases from V and 6 bases from J; junction bases left unmatched: 13. DNA of the CDR3: TGTGCCATCAGTGAAGGAGCGGGAGCTGGAAAAGGCAATGAGCAGTTCTTC. Protein sequence: CAISEGAGAGKGNEQFF.

The J gene is TRBJ1-2, the V gene TRBV7-8; D remains ambiguous. V dropped 7 bases and J dropped 4 bases, with 16 bases sitting between them. Germline V gene lookup returns CDR1 SGHVS and CDR2 FQNEAQ. The CDR3 covers 14 residues. The CDR3 coding sequence is TGTGCCAGCACCCACCCCCCGGACCTCTATGGCTACACCTTC. Encoded protein: CASTHPPDLYGYTF.

The chain has TRBV7-3 and TRBJ1-1; a weak D match, TRBD1 (5 bases). Trimming pared 0 bases from V and 3 bases from J, leaving 11 bases between. This CDR3 region has 15 residues. In germline, CDR1 is SGHTA, CDR2 FQGTGA. CDR3 sequence reads: CASSLTGMGDTEAFF. As DNA, the CDR3 is TGTGCCAGCAGCTTAACGGGAATGGGGGACACTGAAGCTTTCTTT.

The chain couples TRBV27 to TRBJ2-7; D is possibly TRBD1 (5 bases). CDR1 MNHEY and CDR2 SMNVEV come from the germline V gene (reference sequence). The CDR3 consists of 15 residues. With 1 base removed from V and 1 base from J, the gap between germline ends came to 11 bases. Here the CDR3 reads CASSLLGVGSYEQYF. The CDR3 nucleotides read TGTGCCAGCAGTTTATTAGGGGTGGGGTCCTACGAGCAGTACTTC.

This chain joins TRBV6-5 and TRBJ1-1; possibly TRBD1 for D (6 bases). V dropped 6 bases and J dropped 1 base, with 9 bases sitting between them. In germline, CDR1 is MNHEY, CDR2 SVGAGI. The CDR3 is 13 amino acids. CDR3 sequence: CASSLRGNTEAFF. Written as DNA, the CDR3 is TGTGCCAGCAGCCTCAGGGGGAACACTGAAGCTTTCTTT.

The rearrangement uses TRBV5-1 and TRBJ1-2; 12 bases agree with TRBD1. CDR3 length equals 15 residues. V shed 0 bases, J shed 8 bases, and the junction held 5 bases outside the gene matches. Germline V gives CDR1 SGHRS, CDR2 YFSETQ. The CDR3 DNA sequence: TGCGCCAGCAGCTTGGACCGGGACAGGGGGCGAGGCTACACCTTC. Protein sequence: CASSLDRDRGRGYTF.

The table lists this clone with a count of one. The chain carries TRBV7-9 and TRBJ2-7; 13 bases are shared with TRBD2. Germline CDR1 reads SEHNR; CDR2 reads FQNEAQ (reference sequence). The junction had 9 bases not matched to a gene; V was cut back by 5 bases and J by 2 bases. The CDR3 loop spans 17 amino acids. The CDR3 nucleotides are TGTGCCAGCAGCCTGACTAGCGGGAGGCCCTTTCCCTACGAGCAGTACTTC. It translates to CASSLTSGRPFPYEQYF.

The rearrangement joins TRBV30 to TRBJ2-7, with TRBD1 identical over 7 bases. CDR3 size: 12 residues. The V and J ends lost 2 bases and 6 bases, in that order; junction bases with no gene match: 4. CDR1 is GTSNPN, CDR2 SVGIG, per germline (reference sequence). The CDR3 coding sequence is TGTGCCTGGAGTTCGACAGGGTCCGAGCAGTACTTC. Amino acids: CAWSSTGSEQYF.

The chain couples TRBV4-3 to TRBJ2-6; D is unclear. With 0 bases removed from V and 0 bases from J, the gap between germline ends came to 9 bases. The CDR3 consists of 17 residues. Germline lookup yields CDR1 LGHNA and CDR2 YSLEER. The CDR3 nucleotides read TGCGCCAGCAGCCAAGAATGGGCCATCTCTGGGGCCAACGTCCTGACTTTC. Translating gives CASSQEWAISGANVLTF.

This rearrangement joins TRBV7-9 to TRBJ2-5; D not certain. The V end was cut by 5 bases, the J end by 1 base, with 5 bases between. The CDR3 has 12 amino acids. CDR1 and CDR2 (germline): SEHNR, FQNEAQ (reference sequence). Here the CDR3 reads CASSPTQETQYF. The DNA of the CDR3 is TGTGCCAGCAGCCCAACCCAAGAGACCCAGTACTTC.

This sequence joins TRBV18 and TRBJ1-6, with 10 bases lining up with TRBD1. Germline CDR1 reads KGHSH; CDR2 reads LQKENI. The CDR3 is 17 amino acids. V shed 6 bases, J shed 4 bases, and the junction held 9 bases outside the gene matches. CDR3 DNA sequence: TGTGCCAGCTCGCTATTGGGGACAGGGGAATATAATTCACCCCTCCACTTT. Amino acids: CASSLLGTGEYNSPLHF.

The chain recombines TRBV7-9 with TRBJ1-5, with 7 bases lining up with TRBD1. Germline V gene data show CDR1 as SEHNR and CDR2 as FQNEAQ (reference sequence). V trimming: 5 bases; J trimming: 2 bases; junction bases outside the gene matches: 3. CDR3 length: 14 residues. CDR3 DNA: TGTGCCAGCAGCAAAGACAGGGGCAATCAGCCCCAGCATTTT. The encoded protein is CASSKDRGNQPQHF.

The chain employs TRBV7-9 and TRBJ1-4; D not resolved. CDR3 length: 12 residues. Deletions cut 1 base from V and 5 bases from J, with 2 bases between. Germline assignment: CDR1 SEHNR and CDR2 FQNEAQ (reference sequence). The CDR3 reads CASSLENEKLFF. CDR3 nucleotide sequence: TGTGCCAGCAGCTTAGAGAATGAAAAACTGTTTTTT.

About this clone itself: The same CDR3 also results from other DNA sequences found in this sample. The chain employs TRBV6-5 and TRBJ1-1; D gene ambiguous. CDR1 MNHEY and CDR2 SVGAGI come from the germline V gene. The CDR3 runs 15 residues. Trimming pared 0 bases from V and 0 bases from J, leaving 8 bases between. The CDR3 DNA follows: TGTGCCAGCAGTTACTCGATCCAACTGAACACTGAAGCTTTCTTT. Protein: CASSYSIQLNTEAFF.

The J gene is TRBJ1-6, the V gene TRBV5-1; the D is unclear. Trimming pared 1 base from V and 5 bases from J, leaving 10 bases between. Germline lookup yields CDR1 SGHRS and CDR2 YFSETQ. The CDR3 is made up of 15 amino acids. CDR3 in amino acids: CASSLSGRDNSPLHF. The CDR3 DNA follows: TGCGCCAGCAGCTTGTCAGGACGGGATAATTCACCCCTCCACTTT.

This clone was seen only once. V gene TRBV11-2 combines with J gene TRBJ2-3; D unclear. V dropped 3 bases and J dropped 0 bases, with 4 bases sitting between them. The V gene's germline CDR1 is SGHAT and CDR2 FQNNGV. The CDR3 is 13 amino acids. CDR3 DNA sequence: TGTGCCAGCAGCTTGGGGAGCACAGATACGCAGTATTTT. Protein: CASSLGSTDTQYF. Full variable domain (missing parts from reference TRBV11-2 and TRBJ2-3): EAGVAQSPRYKIIEKRQSVAFWCNPISGHATLYWYQQILGQGPKLLIQFQNNGVVDDSQLPKDRFSAERLKGVDSTLKIQPAKLEDSAVYLCASSLGSTDTQYFGPGTRLTVL.

The chain combines TRBV3-1 (or the pseudogene TRBV3-2) with TRBJ2-3; 9 bases align to TRBD2. In germline, CDR1 is LGHDT, CDR2 YNNKEL (reference sequence). Trimming cost V 3 bases and J 4 bases; bases outside gene matches: 14. CDR3 length equals 18 residues. DNA of the CDR3: TGTGCCAGCAGCCATGGTCTCCTTAGCGGGAGCCGGGCAGATACGCAGTATTTT. Amino acid sequence: CASSHGLLSGSRADTQYF.

The CDR3 region has the DNA TGTGCCAGTAGTATAGATCGGGGGGCTGGGGAGACCCAGTACTTC. Protein sequence: CASSIDRGAGETQYF. This chain uses TRBV19 with TRBJ2-5, with D possibly TRBD2 on 7 matching bases. The ends were cut back, 0 bases at V and 5 bases at J, with 13 bases in the middle. The CDR3 sequence is 15 residues long. The germline CDR1 and CDR2 sequences are LNHDA and SQIVND (reference sequence).

The chain has TRBV7-3 and TRBJ2-2; 9 bases align to TRBD2. CDR1 is SGHTA and CDR2 is FQGTGA in the germline V gene. The J segment lost 4 bases and the V segment lost 5 bases, leaving 5 bases of the junction unmatched. This CDR3 has 15 amino acids. This chain's CDR3 is CASSTSGLTTGELFF. CDR3 nucleotides: TGTGCCAGCAGCACTAGCGGGTTAACCACCGGGGAGCTGTTTTTT. Filled out from reference TRBV7-3 and TRBJ2-2, the complete variable domain reads GAGVSQTPSNKVTEKGKYVELRCDPISGHTALYWYRQSLGQGPEFLIYFQGTGAADDSGLPNDRFFAVRPEGSVSTLKIQRTERGDSAVYLCASSTSGLTTGELFFGEGSRLTVL.

The rearrangement uses TRBV19 and TRBJ2-1, with D perhaps matching TRBD1 (6 bases). V shed 5 bases and J shed 2 bases, with 10 bases lying between them. Germline CDR1 LNHDA, CDR2 SQIVND (reference sequence). The CDR3 extends over 14 amino acids. The CDR3 bases are TGTGCCAGTAGTGCGCGACAGGCCTACAATGAGCAGTTCTTC. It is translated as CASSARQAYNEQFF.

J is TRBJ2-3 and V is TRBV30, with D perhaps TRBD2 (5 bases). The CDR3 is made up of 13 amino acids. CDR1 and CDR2 from the germline V gene are GTSNPN and SVGIG (reference sequence). V dropped 4 bases and J dropped 3 bases, with 11 bases sitting between them. The CDR3 DNA sequence: TGTGCCTGGAATCAGGACTGGACAGATACGCAGTATTTT. Its translation: CAWNQDWTDTQYF.

This clone turned up a few times. The chain has TRBV5-1 and TRBJ1-1; the D gene is possibly TRBD1 (6 bases). The length of the CDR3 is 13 residues. The V gene lost 4 bases and the J gene lost 2 bases, with 9 bases spanning the gap. Germline V CDR1 and CDR2: SGHRS, YFSETQ. The CDR3 sequence: CASSIGTNTEAFF. CDR3 sequence (DNA): TGCGCCAGCAGCATCGGGACAAACACTGAAGCTTTCTTT. Full variable domain (remainder filled in from reference TRBV5-1 and TRBJ1-1): KAGVTQTPRYLIKTRGQQVTLSCSPISGHRSVSWYQQTPGQGLQFLFEYFSETQRNKGNFPGRFSGRQFSNSRSEMNVSTLELGDSALYLCASSIGTNTEAFFGQGTRLTVV.

The chain employs TRBV21-1 and TRBJ1-3; TRBD1, as called in the table, went unchecked against the DNA. TRBV21-1 has pseudogene status. The CDR3 runs to 16 residues. The CDR3 loop is CASSKEGDRAANTIYF. The CDR3 DNA reads TGTGCCAGCAGCAAAGAAGGGGACAGGGCGGCAAACACCATATATTTT.

V gene TRBV19 combines with J gene TRBJ2-2; D possibly corresponds to TRBD1 (6 bases). This CDR3 has 19 residues. CDR1 is LNHDA and CDR2 is SQIVND in the germline V gene (reference sequence). V was clipped by 2 bases and J by 4 bases, with 23 bases between them. Here the CDR3 reads CASSIRGRGEGILTGELFF. In DNA form, the CDR3 reads TGTGCCAGTAGTATAAGGGGCAGGGGTGAGGGAATCCTCACCGGGGAGCTGTTTTTT.

CDR3 bases: TGTGCCAGCAGCCAAGACGGTGCAACTAATGAAAAACTGTTTTTT. Amino acids: CASSQDGATNEKLFF. V usage is TRBV4-2 and J usage is TRBJ1-4; D gene uncertain. Between the trimmed V and J ends, which lost 0 bases and 0 bases, there was a span of 5 bases. Germline V gene sequence: CDR1 LGHNA, CDR2 YNFKEQ. This CDR3 has 15 amino acids.

This clone was observed once. The chain couples TRBV18 to TRBJ2-1, with 9 positions matching TRBD2. Germline trimming cut 4 bases from V and 1 base from J; bases unmatched to any gene: 5. Looked up from germline, CDR1 is KGHSH and CDR2 is LQKENI. The CDR3 runs 16 residues. The CDR3 nucleotides are TGTGCCAGCTCACGAGAGACTAGCGGATCCTACAATGAGCAGTTCTTC. Protein: CASSRETSGSYNEQFF.